The clone carrying this T cell receptor (beta chain) was seen once. Its antigen is as yet unknown. Partitioning of CD4+ cells yielded a CD45RA+ naive subset and a CD45RA-negative memory subset. The data derive from a study of shared clonotypes between healthy human individuals. Study results and caveats: Rarefaction showed sorted-subset sequencing was incomplete despite large depth.

The assay ran at deep level. The method was immunoSEQ multiplex PCR; TCRdb's version includes in-frame clones alone and lacks a portion of them. The data show approximately 2.5 million clones, with over 85% seen just once and 0.36% held by the top ten. There are 16 residues in the CDR3. Looked up from germline, CDR1 is LGHNA and CDR2 is YSLEER. The ends were cut back, 3 bases at V and 1 base at J, with 14 bases in the middle. Sequencing was done on a sample of naive CD4+ T cells from PBMCs. Noted subset: CD45RA+ positively selected. V is TRBV4-3 and J is TRBJ2-3; TRBD2 might be the D (7 bases). The source of this sequence is a man between 18 and 29 years old in good health. Some clones in this sample may be carry-over from other donors' samples. The CDR3 reads CASSQRRGHGTDTQYF. The CDR3 DNA reads as TGCGCCAGCAGCCAGCGGCGGGGGCACGGCACAGATACGCAGTATTTT.